One T cell receptor beta chain is described in this entry. Only in-frame clones appear in the TCRdb table, and some are missing; sequencing was by immunoSEQ multiplex PCR. The table lists about 40,000 clones, roughly 90% of them singletons. The germline gives CDR1 SQVTM, CDR2 ANQGSEA. The ends lost 7 bases at V and 5 bases at J; junction bases unmatched: 12. The CDR3 loop spans 14 amino acids. These data are taken from a study of T cell changes during pregnancy in multiple sclerosis. The origin of this receptor is a female donor with multiple sclerosis, enrolled in a pregnancy study. The chain combines TRBV29-1 with TRBJ2-7; 9 bases align to TRBD1. The sample here was CD8+ T cells from peripheral blood mononuclear cells, taken in the first trimester of pregnancy. The CDR3 region is CSATSGDRVNEQYF. CDR3 nucleotide sequence: TGCAGCGCCACCTCCGGGGACAGGGTCAACGAGCAGTACTTC.